This T cell receptor beta chain comes out of a study of control samples from healthy donors and cancer patients (TCRdb year 2020). The receptor library was made with the immunoSEQ multiplex PCR assay. Here the immuneACCESS table is served through TCRdb, limited to in-frame sequences with V and J called. Missing clones are a known gap in these copies; in checked studies unresolved V genes cover under half, and the rest lacks a known reason. This sample lists under 200,000 clones; over 85% were detected once. The ten largest account for 8.5% of the sample. Points on this clone: Its recognized antigen is unknown. No much larger clone is present one base from it, and per-base qualities are unavailable.

Sample: blood. The sequence came from a woman aged 40 to 50 in good health.

The nucleotide sequence reads as follows: TGCAGTGCTAGTGTAAGCGAGGAAGTCTATGGCTACACCTTC. It specifies CSASVSEEVYGYTF. This chain joins TRBV20-1 to TRBJ1-2, with the D gene not clear enough to name. Sequences DFQATT (CDR1) and SNEGSKA (CDR2) are obtained from the germline V gene (reference sequence). Between the V and J ends, shortened by 3 bases and 4 bases respectively, the junction contains 15 bases. Including cysteine and phenylalanine, the CDR3 has 14 amino acids. Only CDR3 DNA is held: 42 bases, read in frame from base 1.